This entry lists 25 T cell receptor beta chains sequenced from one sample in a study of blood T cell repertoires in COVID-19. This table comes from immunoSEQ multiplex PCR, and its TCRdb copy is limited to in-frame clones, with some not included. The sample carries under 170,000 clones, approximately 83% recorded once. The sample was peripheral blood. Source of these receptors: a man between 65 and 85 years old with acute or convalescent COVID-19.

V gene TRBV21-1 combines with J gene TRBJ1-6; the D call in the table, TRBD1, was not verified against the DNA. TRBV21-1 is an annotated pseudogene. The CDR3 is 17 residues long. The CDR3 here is CASSKIKGGRTNSPLHF. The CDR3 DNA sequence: TGTGCCAGCAGCAAAATCAAAGGGGGCCGAACTAATTCACCCCTCCACTTT.

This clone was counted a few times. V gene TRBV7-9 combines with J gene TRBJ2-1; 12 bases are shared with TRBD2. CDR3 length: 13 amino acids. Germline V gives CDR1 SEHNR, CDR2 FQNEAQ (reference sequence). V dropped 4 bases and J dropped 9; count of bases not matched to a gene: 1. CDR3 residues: CASSSGLAGEQFF. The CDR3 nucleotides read TGTGCCAGCAGCTCGGGACTAGCGGGTGAGCAGTTCTTC. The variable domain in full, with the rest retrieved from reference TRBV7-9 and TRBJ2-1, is DTGVSQNPRHKITKRGQNVTFRCDPISEHNRLYWYRQTLGQGPEFLTYFQNEAQLEKSRLLSDRFSAERPKGSFSTLEIQRTEQGDSAMYLCASSSGLAGEQFFGPGTRLTVL.

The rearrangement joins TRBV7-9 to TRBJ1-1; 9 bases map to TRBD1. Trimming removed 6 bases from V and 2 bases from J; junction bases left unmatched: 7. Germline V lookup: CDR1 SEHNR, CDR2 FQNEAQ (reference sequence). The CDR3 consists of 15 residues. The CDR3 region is CASRPGQGDNTEAFF. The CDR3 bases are TGTGCCAGCAGACCGGGACAGGGCGATAACACTGAAGCTTTCTTT.

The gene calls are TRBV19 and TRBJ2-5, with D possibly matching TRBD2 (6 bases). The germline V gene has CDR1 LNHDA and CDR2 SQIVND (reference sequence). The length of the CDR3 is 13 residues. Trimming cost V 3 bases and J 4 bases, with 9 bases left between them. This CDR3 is CASSITSRETQYF. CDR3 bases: TGTGCCAGTAGTATCACTAGCAGAGAGACCCAGTACTTC.

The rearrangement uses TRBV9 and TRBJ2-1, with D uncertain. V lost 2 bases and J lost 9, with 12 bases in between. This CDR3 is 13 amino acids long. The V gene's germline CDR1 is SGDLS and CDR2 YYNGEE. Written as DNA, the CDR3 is TGTGCCAGCAGCGTGGCCCCCCCGTTTGAGCAGTTCTTC. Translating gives CASSVAPPFEQFF.

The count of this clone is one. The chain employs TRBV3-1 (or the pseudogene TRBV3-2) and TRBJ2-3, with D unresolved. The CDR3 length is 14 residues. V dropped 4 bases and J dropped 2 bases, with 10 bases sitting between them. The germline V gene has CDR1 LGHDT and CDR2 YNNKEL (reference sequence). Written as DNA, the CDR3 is TGTGCCAGCAGCCCCCCTGGCACCACAGATACGCAGTATTTT. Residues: CASSPPGTTDTQYF.

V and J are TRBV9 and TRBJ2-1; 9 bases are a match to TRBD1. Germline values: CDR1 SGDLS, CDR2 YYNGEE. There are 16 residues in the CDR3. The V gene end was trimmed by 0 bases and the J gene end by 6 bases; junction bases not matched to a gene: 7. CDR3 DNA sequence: TGTGCCAGCAGCGTAGGGGGACAGGGAAGAAGCAATGAGCAGTTCTTC. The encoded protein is CASSVGGQGRSNEQFF. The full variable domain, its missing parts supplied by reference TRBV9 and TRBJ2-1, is DSGVTQTPKHLITATGQRVTLRCSPRSGDLSVYWYQQSLDQGLQFLIQYYNGEERAKGNILERFSAQQFPDLHSELNLSSLELGDSALYFCASSVGGQGRSNEQFFGPGTRLTVL.

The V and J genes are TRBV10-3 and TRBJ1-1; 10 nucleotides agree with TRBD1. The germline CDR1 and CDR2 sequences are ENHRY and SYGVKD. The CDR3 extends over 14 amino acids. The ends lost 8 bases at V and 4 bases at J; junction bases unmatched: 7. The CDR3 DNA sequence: TGTGCCATCCAGACCGGGACAGGGGTCACTGAAGCTTTCTTT. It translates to CAIQTGTGVTEAFF.

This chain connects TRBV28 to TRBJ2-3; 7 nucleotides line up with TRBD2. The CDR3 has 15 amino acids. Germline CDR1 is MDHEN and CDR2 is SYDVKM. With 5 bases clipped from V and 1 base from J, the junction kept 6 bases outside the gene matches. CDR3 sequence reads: CASSRSGTGTDTQYF. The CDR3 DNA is TGTGCCAGCAGTCGAAGCGGGACTGGCACAGATACGCAGTATTTT. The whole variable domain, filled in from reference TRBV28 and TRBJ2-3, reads DVKVTQSSRYLVKRTGEKVFLECVQDMDHENMFWYRQDPGLGLRLIYFSYDVKMKEKGDIPEGYSVSREKKERFSLILESASTNQTSMYLCASSRSGTGTDTQYFGPGTRLTVL.

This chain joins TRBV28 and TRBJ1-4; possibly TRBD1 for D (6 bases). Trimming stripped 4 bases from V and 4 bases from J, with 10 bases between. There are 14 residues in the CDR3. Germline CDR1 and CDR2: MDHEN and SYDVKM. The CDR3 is CASSYGQNNEKLFF. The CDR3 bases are TGTGCCAGCAGTTATGGACAGAATAATGAAAAACTGTTTTTT.

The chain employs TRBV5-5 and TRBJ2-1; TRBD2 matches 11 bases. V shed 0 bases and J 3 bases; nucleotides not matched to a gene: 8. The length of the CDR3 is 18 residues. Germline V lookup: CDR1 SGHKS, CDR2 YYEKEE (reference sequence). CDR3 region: CASSLVLAGGSSYNEQFF. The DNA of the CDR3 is TGTGCCAGCAGCTTGGTCCTAGCGGGAGGTTCAAGCTACAATGAGCAGTTCTTC.

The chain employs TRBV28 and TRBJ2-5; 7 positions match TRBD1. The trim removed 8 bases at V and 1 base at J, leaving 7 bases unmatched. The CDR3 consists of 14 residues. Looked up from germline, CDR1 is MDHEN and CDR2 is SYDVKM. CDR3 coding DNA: TGTGCCAGCGGTATAGACAGGGCCCAAGAGACCCAGTACTTC. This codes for CASGIDRAQETQYF.

The CDR3 region is CASSPHGRETQYF. Written as DNA, the CDR3 is TGTGCCAGCAGCCCCCATGGGCGAGAGACCCAGTACTTC. The chain links TRBV27 to TRBJ2-5; D uncertain. Germline V gene lookup returns CDR1 MNHEY and CDR2 SMNVEV (reference sequence). The V gene lost 6 bases and the J gene lost 4 bases, with 12 bases spanning the gap. This CDR3 region has 13 residues.

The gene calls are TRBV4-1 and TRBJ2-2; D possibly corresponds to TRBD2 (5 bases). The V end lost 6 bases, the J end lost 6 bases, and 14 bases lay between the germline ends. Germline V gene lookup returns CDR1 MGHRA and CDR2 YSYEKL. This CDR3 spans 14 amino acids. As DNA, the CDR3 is TGCGCCAGCAGAATTGCCCTAGCTGCCGGGGAGCTGTTTTTT. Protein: CASRIALAAGELFF.

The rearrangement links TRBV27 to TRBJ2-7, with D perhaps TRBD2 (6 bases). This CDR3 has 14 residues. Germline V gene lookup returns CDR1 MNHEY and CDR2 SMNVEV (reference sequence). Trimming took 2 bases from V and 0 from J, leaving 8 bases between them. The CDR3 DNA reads TGTGCCAGCAGTTTAGCGGGAAGCTCCTACGAGCAGTACTTC. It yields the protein CASSLAGSSYEQYF.

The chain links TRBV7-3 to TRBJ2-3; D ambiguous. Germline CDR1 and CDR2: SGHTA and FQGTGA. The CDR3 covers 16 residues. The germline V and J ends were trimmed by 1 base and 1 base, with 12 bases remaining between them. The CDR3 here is CASSLMPTAGTDTQYF. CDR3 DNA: TGTGCCAGCAGCTTAATGCCCACGGCGGGCACAGATACGCAGTATTTT. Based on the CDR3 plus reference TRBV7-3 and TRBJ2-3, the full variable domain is GAGVSQTPSNKVTEKGKYVELRCDPISGHTALYWYRQSLGQGPEFLIYFQGTGAADDSGLPNDRFFAVRPEGSVSTLKIQRTERGDSAVYLCASSLMPTAGTDTQYFGPGTRLTVL.

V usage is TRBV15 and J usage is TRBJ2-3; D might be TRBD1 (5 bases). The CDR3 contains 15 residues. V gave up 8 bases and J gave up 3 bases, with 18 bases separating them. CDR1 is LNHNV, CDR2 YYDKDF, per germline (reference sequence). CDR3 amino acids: CATGSRAGITDTQYF. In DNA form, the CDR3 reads TGTGCCACCGGTTCCAGGGCAGGGATTACAGATACGCAGTATTTT.

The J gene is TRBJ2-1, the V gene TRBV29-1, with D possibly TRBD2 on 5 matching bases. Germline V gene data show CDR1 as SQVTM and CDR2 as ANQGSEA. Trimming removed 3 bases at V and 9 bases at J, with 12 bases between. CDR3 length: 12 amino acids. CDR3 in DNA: TGCAGCGTTGAGGAACTGGCGGGTGAGCAGTTCTTC. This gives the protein CSVEELAGEQFF.

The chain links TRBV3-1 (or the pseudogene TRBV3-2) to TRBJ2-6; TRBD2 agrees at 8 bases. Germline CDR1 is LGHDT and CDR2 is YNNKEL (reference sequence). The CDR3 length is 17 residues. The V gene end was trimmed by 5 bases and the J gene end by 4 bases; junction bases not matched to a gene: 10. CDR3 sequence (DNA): TGTGCCAGCAGCACGCTCGGGGGGGCGAGCGGGGCCAACGTCCTGACTTTC. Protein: CASSTLGGASGANVLTF.

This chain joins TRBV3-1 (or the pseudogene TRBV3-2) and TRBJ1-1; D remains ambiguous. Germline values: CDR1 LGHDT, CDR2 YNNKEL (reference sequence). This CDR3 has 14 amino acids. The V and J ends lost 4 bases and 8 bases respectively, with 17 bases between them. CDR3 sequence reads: CASSPPGGRGEAFF. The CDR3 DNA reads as TGTGCCAGCAGCCCTCCGGGAGGGAGAGGAGAAGCTTTCTTT.

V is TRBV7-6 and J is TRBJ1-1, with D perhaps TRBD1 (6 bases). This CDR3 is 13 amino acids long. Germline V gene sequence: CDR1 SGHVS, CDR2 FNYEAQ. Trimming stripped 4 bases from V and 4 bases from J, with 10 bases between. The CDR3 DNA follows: TGTGCCAGCAGCTCAAACAGGGCCACTGAAGCTTTCTTT. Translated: CASSSNRATEAFF.

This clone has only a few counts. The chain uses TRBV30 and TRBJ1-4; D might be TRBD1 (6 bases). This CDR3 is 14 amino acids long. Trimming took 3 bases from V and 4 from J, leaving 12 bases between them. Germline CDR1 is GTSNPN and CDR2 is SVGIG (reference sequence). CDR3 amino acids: CAWSLTGFNEKLFF. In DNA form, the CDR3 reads TGTGCCTGGAGCCTTACAGGGTTTAATGAAAAACTGTTTTTT.

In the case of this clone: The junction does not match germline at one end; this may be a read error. The CDR3 bases are TGTGCCAGCAGTGACTCTCCTCGGGTGGAAAAACTGTTTTTT. It translates to CASSDSPRVEKLFF. This chain joins TRBV6-5 and TRBJ1-4; no clear D. This CDR3 region has 14 residues. Per the germline V gene, CDR1 is MNHEY and CDR2 is SVGAGI.

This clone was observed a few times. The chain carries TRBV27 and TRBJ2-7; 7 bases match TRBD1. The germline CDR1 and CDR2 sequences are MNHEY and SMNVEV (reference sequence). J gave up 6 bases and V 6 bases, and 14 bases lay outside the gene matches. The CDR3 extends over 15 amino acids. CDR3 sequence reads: CASSRRRGQGAEQYF. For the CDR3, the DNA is TGTGCCAGCAGCCGCCGAAGGGGGCAAGGGGCCGAGCAGTACTTC.

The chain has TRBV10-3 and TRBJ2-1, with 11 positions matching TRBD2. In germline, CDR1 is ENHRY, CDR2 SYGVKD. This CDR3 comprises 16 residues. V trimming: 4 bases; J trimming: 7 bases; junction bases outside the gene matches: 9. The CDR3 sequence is CAISGVSGRVGNEQFF. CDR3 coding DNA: TGTGCCATCAGTGGGGTTAGCGGGAGGGTCGGGAATGAGCAGTTCTTC.